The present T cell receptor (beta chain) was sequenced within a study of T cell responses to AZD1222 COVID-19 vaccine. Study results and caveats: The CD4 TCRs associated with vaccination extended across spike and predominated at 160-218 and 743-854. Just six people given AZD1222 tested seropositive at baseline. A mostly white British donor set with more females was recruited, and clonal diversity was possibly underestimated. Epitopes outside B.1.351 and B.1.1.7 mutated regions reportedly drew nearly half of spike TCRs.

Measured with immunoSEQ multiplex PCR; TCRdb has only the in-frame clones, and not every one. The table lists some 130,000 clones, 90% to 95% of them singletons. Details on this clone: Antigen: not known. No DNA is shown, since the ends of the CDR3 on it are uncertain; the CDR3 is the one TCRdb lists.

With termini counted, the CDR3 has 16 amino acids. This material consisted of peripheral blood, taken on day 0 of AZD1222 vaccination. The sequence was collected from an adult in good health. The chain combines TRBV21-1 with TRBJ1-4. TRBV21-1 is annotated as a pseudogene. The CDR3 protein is CASSKRWGMGNEKLFF.